The present TCR beta chain was sequenced within a study of patients and donors after allogeneic stem cell transplantation. From the RT-PCR reads, TCRdb called clonotypes with MiXCR, one entry per CDR3 protein. The data hold 80,000 to 90,000 distinct CDR3 sequences, with approximately 49% observed a single time. CDR3 size: 14 residues. Trimming took off 1 base at V and 0 bases at J, with 6 bases between the two ends. CDR1 and CDR2 (germline): SGHVS, FNYEAQ. The chain couples TRBV7-6 to TRBJ1-1; D possibly corresponds to TRBD1 (5 bases). The sequence derives from a human donor who was either an allogeneic HSCT recipient or a stem cell or donor lymphocyte infusion donor (not recorded which). It is not recorded whose cells these are; they may come from a transplant donor. Source material: blood, either unsorted or a sorted T cell fraction (not recorded which). CDR3 sequence reads: CASSLGGVNTEAFF. The CDR3 nucleotides read TGTGCCAGCAGCTTAGGGGGGGTGAACACTGAAGCTTTCTTT. The complete variable domain, with remaining parts taken from reference TRBV7-6 and TRBJ1-1, reads GAGVSQSPRYKVTKRGQDVALRCDPISGHVSLYWYRQALGQGPEFLTYFNYEAQQDKSGLPNDRFSAERPEGSISTLTIQRTEQRDSAMYRCASSLGGVNTEAFFGQGTRLTVV.